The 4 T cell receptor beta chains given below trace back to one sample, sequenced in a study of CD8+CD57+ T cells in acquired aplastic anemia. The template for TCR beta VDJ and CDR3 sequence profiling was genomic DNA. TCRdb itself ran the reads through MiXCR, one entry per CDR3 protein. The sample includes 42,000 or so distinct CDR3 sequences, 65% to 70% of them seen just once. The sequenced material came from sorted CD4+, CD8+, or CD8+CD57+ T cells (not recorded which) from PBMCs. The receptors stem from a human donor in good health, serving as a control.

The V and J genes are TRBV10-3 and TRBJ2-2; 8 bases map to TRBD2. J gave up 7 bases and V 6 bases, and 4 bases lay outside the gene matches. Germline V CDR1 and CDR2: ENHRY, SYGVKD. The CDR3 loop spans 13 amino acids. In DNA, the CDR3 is TGTGCCATCAGCGGGGGGGCGGACGGGGAGCTGTTTTTT. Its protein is CAISGGADGELFF.

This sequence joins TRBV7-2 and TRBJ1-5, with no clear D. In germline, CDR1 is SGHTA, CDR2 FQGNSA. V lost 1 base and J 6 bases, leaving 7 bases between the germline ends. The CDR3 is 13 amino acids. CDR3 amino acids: CASSLVFTQPQHF. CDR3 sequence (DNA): TGTGCCAGCAGCTTAGTCTTCACTCAGCCCCAGCATTTT.

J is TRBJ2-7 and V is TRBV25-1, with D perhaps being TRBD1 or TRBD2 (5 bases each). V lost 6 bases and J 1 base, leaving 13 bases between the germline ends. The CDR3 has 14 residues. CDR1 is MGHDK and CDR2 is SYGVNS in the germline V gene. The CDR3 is CASSGAGRSYEQYF. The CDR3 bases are TGTGCCAGCAGCGGGGCAGGACGATCCTACGAGCAGTACTTC.

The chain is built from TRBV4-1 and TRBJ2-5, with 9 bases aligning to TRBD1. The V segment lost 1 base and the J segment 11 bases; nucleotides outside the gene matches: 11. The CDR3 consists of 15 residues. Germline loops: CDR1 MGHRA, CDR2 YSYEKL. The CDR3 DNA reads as TGCGCCAGCAGCCAAGGGGGGACAGGGCTGTACGGGCAGTACTTC. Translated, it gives CASSQGGTGLYGQYF.